What follows is one T cell receptor beta chain and its context. What it recognizes is unknown. This specimen comes from a study of CD4 T cells in relation to SARS-CoV-2 and coronaviruses. Study-level information: TCR beta CDR3s were sequenced after 10-day antigen culture of PBMCs.

This table comes from immunoSEQ multiplex PCR, and its TCRdb copy is limited to in-frame clones, with some not included. The profile shows approximately 25,000 clones, around 80% of them singletons. Findings and limits, study-wide: No donor gave both pre-pandemic and post-infection samples.

Trimming at V came to 5 bases and at J to 6 bases, leaving 10 bases not matched to a gene. The CDR3 has 15 amino acids. Germline loops: CDR1 SGHTA, CDR2 FQGNSA. CD4+ T cells from unexposed donors were obtained before the COVID-19 pandemic (2011-2018). Isolation of CD4+ T cells took place after about eleven days in culture. Cells permitting, SARS-CoV-2 S/N and four cold-coronavirus spikes were tested on unexposed-donor CD4+ T cells. The receptor's source is a human donor in good health. The chain combines TRBV7-2 with TRBJ1-2; 9 bases match TRBD1. Sequencing was performed on CD4+ T cells from PBMCs, cultured in vitro. The CDR3 sequence: CASSAIQGAGDGYTF. The CDR3 nucleotides read TGTGCCAGCAGCGCAATACAGGGGGCAGGAGATGGCTACACCTTC.